This TCR beta chain was recovered during a study of T cells of healthy individuals. TCRdb analysed the 5' RACE reads with MiXCR anew, one entry per CDR3 protein. Among some 39,000 distinct CDR3 sequences listed, 3.5% to 5.5% were seen once. This clonotype was seen a few times. V gave up 5 bases and J gave up 2 bases, with 7 bases separating them. The CDR3 runs 13 residues. Germline CDR1 is SEHNR and CDR2 is FQNEAQ (reference sequence). The origin of this receptor is a human donor in good health. The genes are TRBV7-9 and TRBJ1-5; no clear D gene. CDR3 in amino acids: CASSKGGNQPQHF. CDR3 bases: TGTGCCAGCAGCAAGGGCGGCAATCAGCCCCAGCATTTT.